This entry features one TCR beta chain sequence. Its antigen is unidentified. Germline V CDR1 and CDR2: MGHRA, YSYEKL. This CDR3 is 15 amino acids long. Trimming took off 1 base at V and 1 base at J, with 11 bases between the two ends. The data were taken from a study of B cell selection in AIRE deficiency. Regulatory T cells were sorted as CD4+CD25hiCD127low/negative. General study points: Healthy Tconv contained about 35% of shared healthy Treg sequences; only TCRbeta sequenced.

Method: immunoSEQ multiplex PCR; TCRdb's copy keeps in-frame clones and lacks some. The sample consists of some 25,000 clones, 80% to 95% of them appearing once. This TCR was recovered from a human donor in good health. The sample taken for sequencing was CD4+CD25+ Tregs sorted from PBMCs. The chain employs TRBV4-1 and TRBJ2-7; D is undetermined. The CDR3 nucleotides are TGCGCCAGCAGCCAAGCCCTTGGGCGTTCCTACGAGCAGTACTTC. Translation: CASSQALGRSYEQYF.